This T cell receptor beta chain was captured by sequencing in a study of cytomegalovirus exposure and HLA in healthy donors. At the level of the study: Early release data held 85 million to 95 million unique TCRs from HLA-typed donors.

This PCR relied on a set of 60 Vbeta primers and 13 Jbeta primers. The assay was immunoSEQ multiplex PCR, and TCRdb's table has in-frame clones only and misses some. Of about 98,000 clones in the sample, around 80% were seen once. To note about this clone: The antigen is undetermined.

Study-level findings and limits: Previous analysis showed most TCR beta V segments were productive about 87% or about 30% of the time. It was shown in a later analysis that HLA-associated TCR beta chains were more clonally expanded than other, equally common chains.

The TCR comes from a man between 35 and 55 years old in good health and CMV-seronegative. Sequenced sample: PBMCs.

CDR3 region: CSVVFDGYTF. The DNA for the CDR3 is TGCAGCGTTGTATTCGATGGCTACACCTTC. V usage is TRBV29-1 and J usage is TRBJ1-2; D not certain. Germline V gives CDR1 SQVTM, CDR2 ANQGSEA. This CDR3 has 10 residues. Trimming took off 4 bases at V and 6 bases at J, with 6 bases between the two ends. Variable domain in full (rest from reference TRBV29-1 and TRBJ1-2): SAVISQKPSRDICQRGTSLTIQCQVDSQVTMMFWYRQQPGQSLTLIATANQGSEATYESGFVIDKFPISRPNLTFSTLTVSNMSPEDSSIYLCSVVFDGYTFGSGTRLTVV.